This T cell receptor (beta chain) was sequenced in a study of blood T cell repertoires in COVID-19. The overall study: The United States, Italy and Spain supplied acute and convalescent COVID-19 samples. T cells, B-cell-depleted T cells, or PBMCs supplied cDNA or gDNA.

Authors' data handling: By means of reference gene primer amplification, nucleated cell counts were estimated. Assay: immunoSEQ multiplex PCR; the TCRdb copy retains only in-frame clones and omits some. The D gene and trimming were derived from the DNA, and the V and J assignments and clone size from that table. The table records approximately 330,000 clones, about nine tenths of them present only once. The length of the CDR3 is 14 residues. In germline, CDR1 is SNHLY, CDR2 FYNNEI. Between the trimmed V and J ends, which lost 6 bases and 2 bases, there was a span of 13 bases. The rearrangement joins TRBV2 to TRBJ1-2; no definite D call. The TCR comes from a man between 25 and 39 years old with COVID-19, enrolled during active disease. The material sequenced was peripheral blood. This chain's CDR3 is CASSQTGKNYGYTF. CDR3 sequence (DNA): TGTGCCAGCAGCCAGACCGGGAAAAACTATGGCTACACCTTC.